Following are 4 T cell receptor beta chains from one sample sequenced in a study of blood T cells in healthy people across ages. Sample-barcoded 5' priming and a J-beta primer mix drove a second PCR of about 6 to 12 cycles. Each CDR3 protein is one row after TCRdb ran MiXCR on the 5' RACE reads. The sample lists hundreds of thousands of distinct CDR3 sequences; about half were seen once. The sample taken for sequencing was blood. The receptor set was obtained from a woman aged 60-75 years in good health.

The rearrangement uses TRBV7-3 and TRBJ2-7, with 8 bases lining up with TRBD1. Germline trimming cut 5 bases from V and 2 bases from J; bases unmatched to any gene: 8. The CDR3 is 15 amino acids. The germline gives CDR1 SGHTA, CDR2 FQGTGA. The CDR3 sequence is CASSRGTGHAYEQYF. The DNA of the CDR3 is TGTGCCAGCAGCAGGGGGACAGGACATGCCTACGAGCAGTACTTC.

Details on this clonotype: Given a much more abundant clone one base away, this may be a read error. V usage is TRBV15 and J usage is TRBJ1-2; D gene ambiguous. V was shortened by 5 bases and J by 3 bases, with 13 bases between the two germline ends. Germline V gene data show CDR1 as LNHNV and CDR2 as YYDKDF (reference sequence). The CDR3 runs 14 residues. CDR3 region: CATSPPEPDYGYTF. DNA of the CDR3: TGTGCCACCAGCCCCCCGGAACCGGACTATGGCTACACCTTC.

The chain is built from TRBV7-2 and TRBJ2-5, with D maybe TRBD1 (6 bases). Trimming took 0 bases from V and 11 from J, leaving 16 bases between them. CDR1 and CDR2 (germline): SGHTA, FQGNSA. The CDR3 covers 14 residues. In DNA, the CDR3 is TGTGCCAGCAGCTTAGCAACAGGGCTAGGTGAGCAGTACTTC. Protein product: CASSLATGLGEQYF.

The chain has TRBV6-5 and TRBJ1-6, with 7 bases matching TRBD1. CDR1 and CDR2 from the germline V gene are MNHEY and SVGAGI. The length of the CDR3 is 16 residues. The V and J ends lost 3 bases and 7 bases, in that order; junction bases with no gene match: 9. The DNA of the CDR3 is TGTGCCAGCAGTTATGGACAGGATCGCCCAAATTCACCCCTCCACTTT. It translates to CASSYGQDRPNSPLHF.